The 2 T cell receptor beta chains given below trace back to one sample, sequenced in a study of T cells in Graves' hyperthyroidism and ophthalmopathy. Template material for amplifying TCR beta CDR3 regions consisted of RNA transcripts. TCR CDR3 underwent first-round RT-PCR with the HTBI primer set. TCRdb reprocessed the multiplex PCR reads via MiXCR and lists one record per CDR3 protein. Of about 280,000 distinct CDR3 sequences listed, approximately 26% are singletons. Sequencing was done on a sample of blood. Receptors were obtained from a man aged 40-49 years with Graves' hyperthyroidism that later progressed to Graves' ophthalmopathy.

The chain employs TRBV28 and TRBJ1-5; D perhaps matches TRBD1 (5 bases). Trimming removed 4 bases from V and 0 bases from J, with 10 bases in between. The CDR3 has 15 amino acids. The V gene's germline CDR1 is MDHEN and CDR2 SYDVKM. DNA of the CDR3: TGTGCCAGCAGTTGGGGGTCCAATAGCAATCAGCCCCAGCATTTT. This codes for CASSWGSNSNQPQHF. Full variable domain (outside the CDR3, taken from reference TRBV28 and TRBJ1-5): DVKVTQSSRYLVKRTGEKVFLECVQDMDHENMFWYRQDPGLGLRLIYFSYDVKMKEKGDIPEGYSVSREKKERFSLILESASTNQTSMYLCASSWGSNSNQPQHFGDGTRLSIL.

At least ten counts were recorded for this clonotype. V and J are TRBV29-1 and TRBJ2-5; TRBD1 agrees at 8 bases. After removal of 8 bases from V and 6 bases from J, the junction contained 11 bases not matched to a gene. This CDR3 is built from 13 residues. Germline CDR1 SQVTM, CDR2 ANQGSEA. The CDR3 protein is CSIERTGSQTQYF. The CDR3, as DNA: TGCAGCATCGAACGGACAGGGAGCCAGACCCAGTACTTC.